This paragraph covers one TCR beta chain sequence. Its antigen is unknown. The data were obtained in a study of vaccination effects on CD4 cells after COVID-19. Findings and limits, study-wide: Clones from infection and from vaccination both contracted markedly late after vaccination.

Sequencing used immunoSEQ multiplex PCR; TCRdb keeps in-frame clones, though not all of them. The repertoire holds around 12,000 clones, with just under 75% as singletons. This CDR3 has 14 amino acids. CDR1 and CDR2 from the germline V gene are DFQATT and SNEGSKA (reference sequence). V dropped 3 bases and J dropped 4 bases, with 13 bases sitting between them. Antigen-specific CD4+ T cells were first expanded with viral peptide pools by the ViraFEST assay and only then sequenced. CD4+ T cell isolation took place after approximately 11 days of culture. Nobody among the vaccine recipients had prior SARS-CoV-2 infection (nucleocapsid antibodies were negative).

The source of this sequence is a human donor who received a COVID-19 vaccine. The sample here was CD4+ T cells from PBMCs cultured with HCoV-229E spike peptides, taken before COVID-19 vaccination. The gene calls are TRBV20-1 and TRBJ1-5; the D gene is possibly TRBD1 (5 bases). The CDR3 region is CSASQGGRNQPQHF. In DNA form, the CDR3 reads TGCAGTGCTAGTCAGGGTGGGAGGAATCAGCCCCAGCATTTT.